This T cell receptor beta chain was retrieved from a study of T cell changes during pregnancy in multiple sclerosis. In this sample, this clone turned up once. Produced via immunoSEQ multiplex PCR; TCRdb's table is partial and in-frame only. The sample records tens of thousands of clones, 91% being singletons. V dropped 6 bases and J dropped 0; count of bases not matched to a gene: 6. CDR1 MNHEY and CDR2 SVGAGI come from the germline V gene. This CDR3 is 15 amino acids long. The source of this sequence is a female donor in good health, enrolled as a control in a pregnancy study. The specimen was peripheral blood, collected after pregnancy. The chain uses TRBV6-5 and TRBJ2-3; 7 positions match TRBD1. Written as DNA, the CDR3 is TGTGCCAGCAGACATGGGGACAGCAGCACAGATACGCAGTATTTT. Amino acids: CASRHGDSSTDTQYF.